The rows below give T cell receptor beta chains drawn from one sample of a study of T and B cells in COVID-19 patients. Each CDR3 protein is one row after TCRdb ran MiXCR on the multiplex PCR reads. Of around 30,000 distinct CDR3 sequences listed, around a third were seen once; the top ten hold 1.7%. Sequencing was performed on blood. All receptors come from a human donor who had recovered from COVID-19. Both conserved end residues are part of each CDR3. D genes are given only for firm matches. Clone size is not always given. Where it is, it says once, few, many or a class for expanded clones.

cdr3_aa cdr3_nt v_call clone_size d_call j_call
CASSPGRNTEAFF TGTGCCAGCAGTCCCGGGCGGAACACTGAAGCTTTCTTT TRBV27 - - TRBJ1-1
CASSEDRTDTQYF TGTGCCAGCAGTGAAGACCGCACAGATACGCAGTATTTT TRBV6-5 few - TRBJ2-3
CASSQDRAETEAFF TGTGCCAGCAGCCAAGACAGGGCGGAGACTGAAGCTTTCTTT TRBV14 few - TRBJ1-1
CASSQDWRTSRSYEQYF TGCGCCAGCAGCCAAGATTGGAGGACTAGCAGATCCTACGAGCAGTACTTC TRBV4-2 once TRBD2 TRBJ2-7
CASSQINRGRVDGNQPQHF TGTGCCAGTAGTCAGATAAACAGGGGGCGCGTAGATGGTAATCAGCCCCAGCATTTT TRBV19 few TRBD1 TRBJ1-5
CAIAARENQPQHF TGTGCCATAGCGGCTAGGGAGAATCAGCCCCAGCATTTT TRBV6-5 few - TRBJ1-5
CASSEMFAREYGELFF TGTGCCAGCAGTGAAATGTTTGCGCGGGAATACGGGGAGCTGTTTTTT TRBV6-1 - - TRBJ2-2
CASKRMDRGNTDTQYF TGTGCCAGTAAAAGGATGGACAGGGGAAACACAGATACGCAGTATTTT TRBV19 many TRBD1 TRBJ2-3
CASGQGSYEQYF TGTGCCAGCGGACAGGGATCCTACGAGCAGTACTTC TRBV6-2/TRBV6-3 few TRBD1 TRBJ2-7
CASSIRGGLSTDTQYF TGTGCCAGTAGTATAAGGGGCGGGCTTAGCACAGATACGCAGTATTTT TRBV19 medium-sized - TRBJ2-3
CSAPEGARDEQYF TGCAGTGCTCCAGAGGGGGCGAGGGACGAGCAGTACTTC TRBV29-1 - TRBD1 TRBJ2-7
CSVERAGENEKLFF TGCAGCGTTGAAAGGGCAGGGGAAAATGAAAAACTGTTTTTT TRBV29-1 medium-sized - TRBJ1-4
CASSPPGQAGLFTGELFF TGTGCCAGCTCACCACCGGGACAGGCAGGGCTTTTCACCGGGGAGCTGTTTTTT TRBV18 - TRBD1 TRBJ2-2
CASSLDRLTDTQYF TGTGCCAGCAGCCTTGACCGACTCACAGATACGCAGTATTTT TRBV27 - - TRBJ2-3
CASSLSGATYNEQFF TGTGCCAGCAGTTTGTCGGGAGCCACCTACAATGAGCAGTTCTTC TRBV27 - - TRBJ2-1
CASSDEGGEQYF TGTGCCAGCAGTGATGAGGGGGGCGAGCAGTACTTC TRBV6-4 - - TRBJ2-7
CASSEPGQGALNTEAFF TGCGCCAGCAGCGAACCGGGACAGGGGGCTTTGAACACTGAAGCTTTCTTT TRBV5-1 - TRBD1 TRBJ1-1
CASSLAGGETQYF TGTGCCAGCAGTCTAGCGGGAGGTGAGACCCAGTACTTC TRBV27 - TRBD2 TRBJ2-5
CASSLEGQEAREQYF TGTGCCAGCAGCTTGGAGGGACAGGAGGCAAGGGAGCAGTACTTC TRBV5-4 - TRBD1 TRBJ2-7
CASSQETSGRSGEQYF TGTGCCAGCAGCCAAGAAACTAGCGGGAGAAGCGGTGAGCAGTACTTC TRBV4-2 - TRBD2 TRBJ2-7
CASSPTSGDGVTQYF TGTGCCAGCAGCCCCACTAGCGGGGATGGGGTGACCCAGTACTTC TRBV14 - TRBD2 TRBJ2-5
CATSRASPALGYTF TGTGCCACCAGCAGAGCTTCCCCCGCTTTGGGCTACACCTTC TRBV15 - - TRBJ1-2
CASSLPKTGVDEQFF TGTGCCAGCAGTTTACCGAAGACAGGGGTCGATGAGCAGTTCTTC TRBV27 few TRBD1 TRBJ2-1
CSVHTSGGTGELFF TGCAGCGTACACACTAGCGGGGGGACCGGGGAGCTGTTTTTT TRBV29-1 - TRBD2 TRBJ2-2
CATSRDGGPIQLYEQYF TGTGCCACCAGCAGAGACGGGGGCCCCATTCAACTCTACGAGCAGTACTTC TRBV15 few - TRBJ2-7
CASSFGGGAGETQYF TGTGCCAGCAGCTTTGGCGGGGGGGCGGGAGAGACCCAGTACTTC TRBV7-2 - TRBD2 TRBJ2-5
CASRQTSYNEQFF TGTGCCAGCAGGCAAACTTCGTACAATGAGCAGTTCTTC TRBV6-1 few - TRBJ2-1
CASSQDALDEQFF TGTGCCAGCAGCCAAGATGCCCTGGATGAGCAGTTCTTC TRBV4-3 - - TRBJ2-1
CASTQQQSYSNQPQHF TGTGCCAGCACCCAGCAACAGTCTTATAGCAATCAGCCCCAGCATTTT TRBV6-2/TRBV6-3 few - TRBJ1-5
CASSLGLYNEQFF TGTGCCAGCTCACTGGGACTCTACAATGAGCAGTTCTTC TRBV18 few - TRBJ2-1
CASSPGKNQPQHF TGTGCCAGCTCACCAGGGAAGAATCAGCCCCAGCATTTT TRBV18 - - TRBJ1-5
CASSYVQGRKGNQPQHF TGTGCCAGCAGTTACGTACAGGGACGCAAGGGCAATCAGCCCCAGCATTTT TRBV6-6 - - TRBJ1-5
CASSWSSYNSPLHF TGCGCCAGCAGCTGGAGCTCCTATAATTCACCCCTCCACTTT TRBV5-1 - - TRBJ1-6
CASSYSGIPTYEQYF TGTGCCAGCAGTTACTCCGGGATACCGACTTACGAGCAGTACTTC TRBV6-5 - - TRBJ2-7
CASSPHKTSGSGAGELFF TGTGCCAGCAGCCCCCATAAAACTAGCGGGAGCGGCGCCGGGGAGCTGTTTTTT TRBV6-5 many TRBD2 TRBJ2-2
CASRPGTVSGNTIYF TGTGCCAGCAGGCCCGGGACGGTCTCTGGAAACACCATATATTTT TRBV11-1 - - TRBJ1-3
CASSSGLAVYTGELFF TGTGCCAGCAGTAGTGGACTAGCGGTCTACACCGGGGAGCTGTTTTTT TRBV6-5 few TRBD2 TRBJ2-2
CASSSSRRGRSDTQYF TGTGCCAGCAGCTCTAGCCGCAGGGGGCGGTCAGATACGCAGTATTTT TRBV6-2/TRBV6-3 few TRBD1 TRBJ2-3
CASSEWDRGEIYNSPLHF TGTGCCAGCAGTGAGTGGGACAGGGGTGAGATTTATAATTCACCCCTCCACTTT TRBV6-1 few TRBD1 TRBJ1-6
CASSDRGGGNTGELFF TGTGCCAGCAGCGACAGGGGCGGAGGGAACACCGGGGAGCTGTTTTTT TRBV12-3/TRBV12-4 medium-sized TRBD1 TRBJ2-2
CSAREGSDETQYF TGCAGTGCTAGAGAGGGTAGCGATGAGACCCAGTACTTC TRBV20-1 - - TRBJ2-5
CASSRPGGRGFF TGTGCCAGCAGTCGTCCCGGCGGGAGGGGGTTCTTC TRBV12-3/TRBV12-4 medium-sized TRBD2 TRBJ2-1
CASSYGTGSYNEQFF TGTGCCAGCAGCTATGGGACAGGGTCCTACAATGAGCAGTTCTTC TRBV13 few TRBD1 TRBJ2-1
CSARDGGGLEGTGELFF TGCAGTGCTAGAGATGGCGGGGGCCTGGAGGGGACCGGGGAGCTGTTTTTT TRBV20-1 - - TRBJ2-2
CASGLVTSGRSYNEQFF TGTGCTAGTGGTTTGGTCACTAGCGGTCGCTCCTACAATGAGCAGTTCTTC TRBV12-3/TRBV12-4 once TRBD2 TRBJ2-1
CASSARGHQPQHF TGTGCCAGCAGTGCTAGAGGTCATCAGCCCCAGCATTTT TRBV28 - - TRBJ1-5
CASSKTSGGAVSETQYF TGTGCCAGCAGCAAAACTAGCGGGGGGGCCGTATCGGAGACCCAGTACTTC TRBV7-2 - TRBD2 TRBJ2-5
CASSLDLRDRGYGYTF TGTGCCAGCAGCTTAGATCTCCGGGACAGGGGTTATGGCTACACCTTC TRBV11-2 - TRBD1 TRBJ1-2
CATGLGNEQFF TGTGCCACGGGCCTCGGTAACGAGCAGTTCTTC TRBV7-6 few - TRBJ2-1
CASSLDGASTDTQYF TGTGCCAGCAGCTTAGACGGGGCTAGCACAGATACGCAGTATTTT TRBV7-2 - - TRBJ2-3
CASSQDGLAGVQETQYF TGCGCCAGCAGCCAAGATGGGCTAGCGGGGGTACAAGAGACCCAGTACTTC TRBV4-3 few TRBD2 TRBJ2-5
CSVRQEYGYTF TGCAGCGTTAGACAGGAATACGGCTACACCTTC TRBV29-1 medium-sized - TRBJ1-2
CASSNDGQTNRGGYTF TGTGCCAGTAGTAACGACGGACAGACAAATCGGGGGGGCTACACCTTC TRBV19 - - TRBJ1-2
CSARQGAANEKLFF TGCAGTGCTAGACAGGGGGCGGCTAATGAAAAACTGTTTTTT TRBV20-1 - TRBD1 TRBJ1-4
CASSIVGYEQYF TGTGCCAGTAGTATAGTGGGGTACGAGCAGTACTTC TRBV19 medium-sized - TRBJ2-7
CASSQRPWYF TGTGCCAGCAGCCAACGCCCATGGTACTTC TRBV11-1 - - TRBJ2-7
CANQRTGGGEQYF TGTGCCAACCAAAGGACAGGGGGAGGCGAGCAGTACTTC TRBV7-9 few TRBD1 TRBJ2-7